This TCR beta chain was captured in a study of blood T cell repertoires in COVID-19. Under the authors' procedure: Estimation of nucleated cell counts was performed using reference gene primer amplification. Measured with immunoSEQ multiplex PCR; TCRdb has only the in-frame clones, and not every one. V and J calls plus clone size are reproduced from that table; the DNA served to infer D and trimming. Of around 84,000 clones detected, around four fifths appear once; the ten largest clones hold approximately 39%. Per germline, CDR1 SGHTA and CDR2 FQGNSA. The CDR3 extends over 13 amino acids. V was cut by 6 bases and J by 0 bases, with 8 bases left in between.

This sequence joins TRBV7-2 and TRBJ1-1; D is unclear. Input material: peripheral blood. This sequence originates from a man older than 75 with active or convalescent COVID-19. The CDR3 nucleotides are TGTGCCAGCAGTCGTTACATGAACACTGAAGCTTTCTTT. Encoded protein: CASSRYMNTEAFF. The full variable domain, with the rest looked up from reference TRBV7-2 and TRBJ1-1, is GAGVSQSPSNKVTEKGKDVELRCDPISGHTALYWYRQSLGQGLEFLIYFQGNSAPDKSGLPSDRFSAERTGGSVSTLTIQRTQQEDSAVYLCASSRYMNTEAFFGQGTRLTVV.